This TCR beta chain was captured by sequencing in a study of technical replicates of blood from several donors. This table comes from immunoSEQ multiplex PCR, and its TCRdb copy is limited to in-frame clones, with some not included. The sample contains some 60,000 clones, approximately 87% of which appear only once. This CDR3 spans 11 amino acids. CDR1 DFQATT and CDR2 SNEGSKA come from the germline V gene (reference sequence). Trimming took 4 bases from V and 3 from J, leaving 7 bases between them. In this sample, this clone turned up once. The chain carries TRBV20-1 and TRBJ2-7; tentatively, D is TRBD2 (6 bases). The clonotype comes from a human donor in good health. Some clones in this sample may be carry-over from other donors' samples. The sequenced sample consisted of PBMCs. Written as DNA, the CDR3 is TGCAGTGCTAAGGACTACTACGAGCAGTACTTC. It translates to CSAKDYYEQYF.